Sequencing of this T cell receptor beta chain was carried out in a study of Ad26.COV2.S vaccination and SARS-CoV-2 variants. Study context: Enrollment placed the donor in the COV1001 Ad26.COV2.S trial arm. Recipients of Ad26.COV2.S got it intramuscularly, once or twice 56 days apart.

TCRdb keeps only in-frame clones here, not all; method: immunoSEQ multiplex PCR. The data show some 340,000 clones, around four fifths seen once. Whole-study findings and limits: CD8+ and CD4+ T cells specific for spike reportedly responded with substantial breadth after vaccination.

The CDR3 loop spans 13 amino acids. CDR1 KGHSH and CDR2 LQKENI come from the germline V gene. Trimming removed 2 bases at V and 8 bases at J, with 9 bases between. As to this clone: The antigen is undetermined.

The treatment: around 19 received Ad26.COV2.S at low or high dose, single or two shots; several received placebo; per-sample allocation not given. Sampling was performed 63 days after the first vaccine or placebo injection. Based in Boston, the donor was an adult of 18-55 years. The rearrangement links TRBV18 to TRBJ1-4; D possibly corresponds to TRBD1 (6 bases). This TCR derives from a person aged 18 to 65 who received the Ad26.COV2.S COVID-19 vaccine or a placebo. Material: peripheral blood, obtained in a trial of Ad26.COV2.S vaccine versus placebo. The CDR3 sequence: CASSPITGEKLFF. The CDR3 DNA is TGTGCCAGCTCACCAATCACAGGGGAAAAACTGTTTTTT.